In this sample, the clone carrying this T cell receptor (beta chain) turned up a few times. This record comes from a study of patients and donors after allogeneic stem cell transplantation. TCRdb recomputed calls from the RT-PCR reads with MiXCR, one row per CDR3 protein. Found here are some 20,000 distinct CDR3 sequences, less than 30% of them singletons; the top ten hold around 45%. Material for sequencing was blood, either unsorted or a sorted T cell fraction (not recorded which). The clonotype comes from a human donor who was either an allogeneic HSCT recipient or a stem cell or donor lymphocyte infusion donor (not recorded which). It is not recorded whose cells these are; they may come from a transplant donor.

The chain's CDR3 is CASSLRPGQAFF. The CDR3 DNA reads TGTGCCAGCAGTTTACGGCCGGGACAAGCTTTCTTT. The chain uses TRBV28 and TRBJ1-1; D is possibly TRBD1 (5 bases). Germline loops: CDR1 MDHEN, CDR2 SYDVKM. V shed 2 bases and J shed 9 bases, with 10 bases lying between them. The CDR3 length is 12 residues.